This entry is about one T cell receptor (beta chain). Germline V gene lookup returns CDR1 SGHRS and CDR2 YFSETQ. The CDR3 is 13 amino acids. Trimming took off 7 bases at V and 0 bases at J, with 9 bases between the two ends. In the authors' workflow: Amplification of reference gene primers provided the estimated nucleated cell counts. Measured with immunoSEQ multiplex PCR; TCRdb has only the in-frame clones, and not every one. V and J calls and clone size are copied from that table; D and trimming were computed from the DNA. The table shows some 190,000 clones, with more than 75% occurring only once. Recruits, aged roughly 18 to 95 years, lived in 24 US areas. Clinical history as reported by participants underpinned cohort assignment. This specimen comes from a study of blood T cell repertoires in COVID-19. Study summary: The analysed material was cDNA or gDNA that came from T cells, B-cell-depleted T cells, or PBMCs.

This TCR was recovered from a woman aged 45-65 years with acute COVID-19. The V gene is TRBV5-1, the J gene TRBJ2-3; the D is unclear. Sequenced input: PBMCs or T cells enriched from blood (not recorded which). CDR3: CASRYSSTDTQYF. DNA of the CDR3: TGCGCCAGCCGCTACTCCAGCACAGATACGCAGTATTTT.